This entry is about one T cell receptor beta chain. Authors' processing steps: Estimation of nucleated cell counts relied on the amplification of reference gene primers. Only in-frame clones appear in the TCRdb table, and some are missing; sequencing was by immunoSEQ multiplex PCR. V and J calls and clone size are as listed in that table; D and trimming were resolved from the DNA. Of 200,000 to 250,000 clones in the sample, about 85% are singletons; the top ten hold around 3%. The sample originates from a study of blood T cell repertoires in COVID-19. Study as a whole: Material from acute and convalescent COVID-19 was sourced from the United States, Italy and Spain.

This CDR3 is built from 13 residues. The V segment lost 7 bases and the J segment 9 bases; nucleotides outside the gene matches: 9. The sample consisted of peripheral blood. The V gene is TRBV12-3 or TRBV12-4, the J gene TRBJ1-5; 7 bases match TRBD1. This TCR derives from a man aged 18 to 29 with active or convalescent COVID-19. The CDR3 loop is CASTKRSGGPQHF. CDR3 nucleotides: TGTGCCAGCACTAAGAGGTCAGGGGGGCCCCAGCATTTT.